The entry below describes one TCR beta chain. This entry belongs to a study of T cell clones after liver transplantation. Study summary: Liver transplant recipients had immunosuppression withdrawal attempted within 2 years. HCV positivity affected three of eight recipients; the rest lacked autoimmune or viral indications.

Profiling relied on immunoSEQ multiplex PCR, and the TCRdb table lists in-frame clones only, not all of them. The top ten hold 10% to 15% of the sample, which has over 15,000 clones, around nine tenths seen once. The V gene lost 2 bases and the J gene lost 5 bases, with 11 bases spanning the gap. Germline-derived CDR1 and CDR2 are SGHNT and YYREEE (reference sequence). The CDR3 contains 13 residues. This chain links TRBV5-4 with TRBJ2-7; no firm D call. The receptor comes from a human donor who received a liver transplant. Sample: CD8+ T cells from blood, taken before liver transplant. In nucleotides, the CDR3 is TGTGCCAGCAGCTTCAGTGTTTCCAACGAGCAGTACTTC. Amino acid sequence: CASSFSVSNEQYF.